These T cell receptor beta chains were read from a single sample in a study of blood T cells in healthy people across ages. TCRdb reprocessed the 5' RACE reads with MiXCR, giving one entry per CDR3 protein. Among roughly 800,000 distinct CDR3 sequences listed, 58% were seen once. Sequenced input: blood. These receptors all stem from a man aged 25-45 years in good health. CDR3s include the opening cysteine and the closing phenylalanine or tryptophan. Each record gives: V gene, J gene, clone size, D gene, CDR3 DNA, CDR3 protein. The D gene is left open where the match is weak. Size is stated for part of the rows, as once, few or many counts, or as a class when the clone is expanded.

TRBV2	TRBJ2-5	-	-	TGTGCCAGCAGTGAATGGCAGGGCCCAAAAGAGACCCAGTACTTC	CASSEWQGPKETQYF
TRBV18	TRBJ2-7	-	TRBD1	TGTGCCAGCTCACCACCAGCCACAGGGGCCGAGCAGTACTTC	CASSPPATGAEQYF
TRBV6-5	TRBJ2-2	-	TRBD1	TGTGCCAGCAGTTTCGGACAGGGGGGACCCCGGGAGCTGTTTTTT	CASSFGQGGPRELFF
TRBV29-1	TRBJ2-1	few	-	TGCAGCGTGGCGTCGGGGAATGAGCAGTTCTTC	CSVASGNEQFF
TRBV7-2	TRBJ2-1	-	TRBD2	TGTGCCAGCAGCCCGCCCGGGACTAGCGGGATTGGGGAGCAGTTCTTC	CASSPPGTSGIGEQFF
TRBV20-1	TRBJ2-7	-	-	TGCAGTGCCTTATGGGGGGACGAGCAGTACTTC	CSALWGDEQYF
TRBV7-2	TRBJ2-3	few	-	TGTGCCAGCAGCTCCGCCCAGCCCACAGATACGCAGTATTTT	CASSSAQPTDTQYF
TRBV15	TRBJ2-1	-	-	TGTGCCACCAGCAGAGAACGCAGGGGACACTACAATGAGCAGTTCTTC	CATSRERRGHYNEQFF
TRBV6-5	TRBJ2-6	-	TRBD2	TGTGCCAGCAGTTACTCGCCTAGCGGCTCTGGGGCCAACGTCCTGACTTTC	CASSYSPSGSGANVLTF
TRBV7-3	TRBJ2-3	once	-	TGTGCCAGCAGCTCAGGAAGCACGTCGGAATGGGATACGCAGTATTTT	CASSSGSTSEWDTQYF
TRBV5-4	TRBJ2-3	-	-	TGTGCCAGCAGCTTGTCTAGACCGCTTTCCACAGATACGCAGTATTTT	CASSLSRPLSTDTQYF
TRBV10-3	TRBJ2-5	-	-	TGTGCCATCAGTGAGGGACTTCAAGAGACCCAGTACTTC	CAISEGLQETQYF
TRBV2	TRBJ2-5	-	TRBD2	TGTGCCAGCACAGGACTAGGAGAGACCCAGTACTTC	CASTGLGETQYF
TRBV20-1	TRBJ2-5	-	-	TGCAGTGCTAGAGAAAGACTGATCCAAGAGACCCAGTACTTC	CSARERLIQETQYF
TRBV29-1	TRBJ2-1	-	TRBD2	TGCAGCTCCTGGCTAGCGGGCGGAGACAATGAGCAGTTCTTC	CSSWLAGGDNEQFF
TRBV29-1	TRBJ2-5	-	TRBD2	TGCAGCCTTACTCTAGCGGGGGGAGAGACCCAGTACTTC	CSLTLAGGETQYF
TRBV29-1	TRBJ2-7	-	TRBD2	TGCAGCGCCGAAAGCGGGAGTGGGTCCTACGAGCAGTACTTC	CSAESGSGSYEQYF
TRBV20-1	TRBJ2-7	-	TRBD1	TGCAGTGCGAGGGGGCCAATCTCCTACGAGCAGTACTTC	CSARGPISYEQYF
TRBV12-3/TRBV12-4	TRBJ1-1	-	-	TGTGCCAGCTGGAGGAACACTGAAGCTTTCTTT	CASWRNTEAFF
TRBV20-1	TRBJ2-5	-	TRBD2	TGCAGTGCTAGTGGTGCTATCGGGCTAGCGGGAGGAGGGTCCCAGTACTTC	CSASGAIGLAGGGSQYF
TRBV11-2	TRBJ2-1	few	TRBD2	TGTGCCAGCAGCTTCGGCGGGGGGACGAATGAGCAGTTCTTC	CASSFGGGTNEQFF
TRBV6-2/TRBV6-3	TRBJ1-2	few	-	TGTGCCAGCAGAGCGACAGGCGCCGGTGGCTACACCTTC	CASRATGAGGYTF
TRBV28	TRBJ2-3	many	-	TGTGCCAGCAGTTCGGGACCGATCACAGATACGCAGTATTTT	CASSSGPITDTQYF
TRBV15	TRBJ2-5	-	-	TGTGCCGCCAGCAGAGATCCAGGGATATCGGAGACCCAGTACTTC	CAASRDPGISETQYF
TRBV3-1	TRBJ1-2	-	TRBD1	TGTGCCAGCAGCTCGACGGACAGGGAGTATGGCTACACCTTC	CASSSTDREYGYTF
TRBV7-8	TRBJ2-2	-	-	TGTGCCAGCAGCGCGATCCAGCAGAACACCGGGGAGCTGTTTTTT	CASSAIQQNTGELFF
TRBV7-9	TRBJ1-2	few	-	TGTGCCAGCAGCTTAGCGCTGGGGGAAGGCTACACCTTC	CASSLALGEGYTF
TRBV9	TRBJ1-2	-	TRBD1	TGTGCCAGCAGAGCCGGGACAGACTATGGCTACACCTTC	CASRAGTDYGYTF
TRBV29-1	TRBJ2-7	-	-	TGCAGCCTCCATCGGGGAGGCGAGCAGTACTTC	CSLHRGGEQYF
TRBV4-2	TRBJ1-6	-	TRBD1	TGTGCCAGCAGCCAAGATGGGGGACAGTATAATTCACCCCTCCACTTT	CASSQDGGQYNSPLHF
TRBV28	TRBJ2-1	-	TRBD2	TGTGCCAGCAGGAGACTAGCGGGAGCTTCGGATGAGCAGTTCTTC	CASRRLAGASDEQFF
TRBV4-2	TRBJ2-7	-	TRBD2	TGTGCCAGCAGTCCTATTCCCGCTAGCGGACCCTCCTGCGAGCAGTACTTC	CASSPIPASGPSCEQYF
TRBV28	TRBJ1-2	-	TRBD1	TGTGCCAGCAGTTTAACCGGGGCAGGGGGCCGGGGTGGCTACACCTTC	CASSLTGAGGRGGYTF
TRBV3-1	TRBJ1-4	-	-	TGTGCCAGCAGCCACAATAGACCTAATGAAAAACTGTTTTTT	CASSHNRPNEKLFF
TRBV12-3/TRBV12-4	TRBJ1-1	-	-	TGTGCCAGCAGTTTTGGCCGTGCTGAAGCTTTCTTT	CASSFGRAEAFF
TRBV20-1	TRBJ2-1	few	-	TGCAGTGCTAGAGATATCCGATCTCCGACCTTGGGCAATGAGCAGTTCTTC	CSARDIRSPTLGNEQFF
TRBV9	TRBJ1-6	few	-	TGTGCCAGCAGCGTAGTGGAGGGGCCCGGTTCACCCCTCCACTTT	CASSVVEGPGSPLHF
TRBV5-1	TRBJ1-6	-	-	TGCGCCAGCAGCGGGGGGACCGACTATAATTCACCCCTCCACTTT	CASSGGTDYNSPLHF
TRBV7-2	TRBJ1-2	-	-	TGTGCCAGCAGCCCCCCCGGAGATAACTATGGCTACACCTTC	CASSPPGDNYGYTF
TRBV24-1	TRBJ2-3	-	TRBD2	TGTGCCACCAGTGATCCAGGACTAGCGGGAGCCGCAGATACGCAGTATTTT	CATSDPGLAGAADTQYF
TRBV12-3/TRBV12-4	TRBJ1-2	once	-	TGTGCCAGCAGCCCCGCTAGGGACGGGAACTATGGCTACACCTTC	CASSPARDGNYGYTF
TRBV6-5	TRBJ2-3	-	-	TGTGCCAGCAGTTACGGGGACCGCACAGATACGCAGTATTTT	CASSYGDRTDTQYF
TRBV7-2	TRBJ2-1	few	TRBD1	TGTGCCAGCAGCTTATTCCCTCGACAGGGAATGAACAATGAGCAGTTCTTC	CASSLFPRQGMNNEQFF